What follows are 4 T cell receptor beta chains derived from one specimen sequenced in a study of CD8 T cells in Susac syndrome (dated by TCRdb to between 2018 and 2020). Libraries were prepared through the immunoSEQ multiplex PCR assay. RNA was extracted with the RNeasy kit and about 0.5 to 1 ug was reverse transcribed using random hexamers. The raw public reads went through TCRdb reprocessing: fastp at Q25, MiXCR clone calling, in-frame beta chains kept. Records with the same CDR3 protein are collapsed into one entry carrying the most frequent genes and DNA. In this sample the table shows approximately 200,000 distinct CDR3 sequences, more than 85% of which occur a single time. The top ten clonotypes cover 0.07% to 0.095% of the sample. The specimen was CD4+ T cells from PBMCs. These receptors were obtained from a human donor with multiple sclerosis.

The V call is TRBV20-1, the J call TRBJ2-5; no definite D call. The CDR3 totals 13 residues. The germline V gene has CDR1 DFQATT and CDR2 SNEGSKA (reference sequence). Trimming took off 1 base at V and 2 bases at J, with 8 bases between the two ends. CDR3 in amino acids: CSARVTRQETQYF. The CDR3 nucleotides are TGCAGTGCTAGAGTAACCCGGCAAGAGACCCAGTACTTC.

The chain links TRBV6-5 to TRBJ1-6, with D uncertain. In germline, CDR1 is MNHEY, CDR2 SVGAGI. V lost 0 bases to trimming and J lost 5 bases, with 8 bases between them. CDR3 length equals 15 residues. The CDR3 sequence: CASSYSKLNNSPLHF. In DNA, the CDR3 is TGTGCCAGCAGTTACTCGAAGTTGAATAATTCACCCCTCCACTTT.

The rearrangement links TRBV11-2 to TRBJ2-1, with unresolved D. The ends were cut back, 3 bases at V and 2 bases at J, with 8 bases in the middle. The CDR3 contains 14 residues. The germline gives CDR1 SGHAT, CDR2 FQNNGV. CDR3: CASSLQSTYNEQFF. The CDR3 bases are TGTGCCAGCAGCTTGCAATCTACCTACAATGAGCAGTTCTTC.

V gene TRBV29-1 combines with J gene TRBJ2-1; 7 bases are a match to TRBD1. After removal of 8 bases from V and 2 bases from J, the junction contained 6 bases not matched to a gene. The germline CDR1 and CDR2 sequences are SQVTM and ANQGSEA. The CDR3 has 13 residues. Here the CDR3 reads CSIRTGTYNEQFF. The DNA of the CDR3 is TGCAGCATTCGGACAGGTACCTACAATGAGCAGTTCTTC.